The 14 T cell receptor beta chains below were found in one sample sequenced in a study of blood T cell dynamics during melanoma immunotherapy. The time point: pre-treatment baseline. Assay used: immunoSEQ multiplex PCR; TCRdb lists only in-frame clones, some missing. The sample consists of about 13,000 clones, roughly 90% of them appearing once. This sample comprised blood, obtained from a patient treated with checkpoint blockade. These receptors were collected from a human donor with melanoma.

This rearrangement joins TRBV29-1 to TRBJ2-7; D call uncertain. CDR3 length equals 14 residues. With 4 bases removed from V and 0 bases from J, the gap between germline ends came to 13 bases. Germline V gene data show CDR1 as SQVTM and CDR2 as ANQGSEA. CDR3 nucleotide sequence: TGCAGCGTTGTTGAGGCACCCACCTCCTACGAGCAGTACTTC. Amino acid sequence: CSVVEAPTSYEQYF.

The gene calls are TRBV11-1 and TRBJ2-3, with D tentatively TRBD1 (6 bases). V was clipped by 8 bases and J by 1 base, with 10 bases between them. CDR1 is SGHAT and CDR2 is FQDESV in the germline V gene (reference sequence). The CDR3 consists of 13 residues. CDR3 sequence: CASGRQGTDTQYF. For the CDR3, the DNA is TGTGCCAGCGGCAGACAGGGCACAGATACGCAGTATTTT.

The chain has TRBV19 and TRBJ2-7; D possibly corresponds to TRBD2 (6 bases). This CDR3 comprises 14 residues. Germline loops: CDR1 LNHDA, CDR2 SQIVND (reference sequence). V lost 3 bases and J 1 base, leaving 10 bases between the germline ends. CDR3 protein: CASSMRDGSYEQYF. The CDR3 DNA sequence: TGTGCCAGTAGTATGCGGGACGGATCCTACGAGCAGTACTTC.

The gene calls are TRBV28 and TRBJ2-2; 7 bases map to TRBD1. The CDR3 has 16 residues. V dropped 0 bases and J dropped 4; count of bases not matched to a gene: 5. The germline gives CDR1 MDHEN, CDR2 SYDVKM. The CDR3, as DNA: TGTGCCAGCAGTTTATGGGACAGGAGATCCACCGGGGAGCTGTTTTTT. It yields the protein CASSLWDRRSTGELFF.

The chain combines TRBV5-1 with TRBJ2-1; 12 bases are shared with TRBD2. CDR3 size: 18 residues. The ends lost 0 bases at V and 4 bases at J; junction bases unmatched: 8. Germline V lookup: CDR1 SGHRS, CDR2 YFSETQ. CDR3 in DNA: TGCGCCAGCAGCTTGGTGGGACTAGCGGGCCTGGGGTACAATGAGCAGTTCTTC. It encodes CASSLVGLAGLGYNEQFF.

This sequence joins TRBV18 and TRBJ2-2; 11 bases are shared with TRBD2. Germline CDR1 and CDR2: KGHSH and LQKENI. The CDR3 has 18 residues. With V trimmed by 0 bases and J by 2 bases, 5 bases remained unmatched. The CDR3 here is CASSPPSSGRANTGELFF. CDR3 nucleotides: TGTGCCAGCTCACCACCAAGTAGCGGGAGGGCCAACACCGGGGAGCTGTTTTTT.

This chain uses TRBV4-2 with TRBJ2-3, with D possibly matching TRBD1 (5 bases). This CDR3 is built from 15 residues. With 5 bases removed from V and 0 bases from J, the gap between germline ends came to 12 bases. Germline CDR1 LGHNA, CDR2 YNFKEQ. As DNA, the CDR3 is TGTGCCAGCAGCTTTACAGGTTCGAGCACAGATACGCAGTATTTT. Translation gives CASSFTGSSTDTQYF.

The rearrangement joins TRBV5-1 to TRBJ2-3, with D uncertain. V lost 5 bases, J lost 4 bases, and 11 bases lay in between. The length of the CDR3 is 13 residues. Germline V gene lookup returns CDR1 SGHRS and CDR2 YFSETQ. CDR3 in amino acids: CASSSQAPDTQYF. For the CDR3, the DNA is TGCGCCAGCAGTTCTCAAGCCCCAGATACGCAGTATTTT.

The V call is TRBV4-3, the J call TRBJ1-4, with 7 bases aligning to TRBD1. The trim removed 0 bases at V and 0 bases at J, leaving 10 bases unmatched. The germline V gene has CDR1 LGHNA and CDR2 YSLEER. CDR3 length: 19 residues. This chain's CDR3 is CASSQDGTDLLATNEKLFF. In DNA, the CDR3 is TGCGCCAGCAGCCAAGACGGGACAGACCTCCTTGCAACTAATGAAAAACTGTTTTTT.

The rearrangement uses TRBV5-1 and TRBJ2-3; 7 bases line up with TRBD1. J gave up 4 bases and V 4 bases, and 12 bases lay outside the gene matches. Germline lookup yields CDR1 SGHRS and CDR2 YFSETQ. The length of the CDR3 is 16 residues. The CDR3 spells CASSPKETGAADTQYF. DNA of the CDR3: TGCGCCAGCAGCCCAAAGGAAACAGGGGCAGCAGATACGCAGTATTTT.

The chain uses TRBV5-1 and TRBJ2-7; the D call may be TRBD1 or TRBD2 (5 bases each). V dropped 1 base and J dropped 1 base, with 9 bases sitting between them. The CDR3 runs to 14 residues. CDR1 and CDR2 from the germline V gene are SGHRS and YFSETQ. In DNA form, the CDR3 reads TGCGCCAGCAGCTTGCGGGGCGGATCCTACGAGCAGTACTTC. This codes for CASSLRGGSYEQYF.

The chain recombines TRBV4-1 with TRBJ1-1; D gene unclear. The germline gives CDR1 MGHRA, CDR2 YSYEKL. The CDR3 extends over 15 amino acids. V was trimmed by 0 bases and J by 3 bases, leaving 11 bases between them. CDR3 protein: CASSQERLADTEAFF. The CDR3 nucleotides are TGCGCCAGCAGCCAAGAGAGGTTGGCGGACACTGAAGCTTTCTTT.

The V gene is TRBV7-6, the J gene TRBJ2-1; 7 bases are a match to TRBD1. Germline values: CDR1 SGHVS, CDR2 FNYEAQ. The CDR3 sequence is 15 residues long. V lost 0 bases to trimming and J lost 8 bases; unmatched junction nucleotides: 7. The CDR3 DNA reads TGTGCCAGCAGCTTAGCGCCGGGACAGTCCGATGAGCAGTTCTTC. It specifies CASSLAPGQSDEQFF.

This chain links TRBV11-2 with TRBJ2-3; D unresolved. Trimming removed 5 bases at V and 8 bases at J, with 11 bases between. CDR1 and CDR2 from the germline V gene are SGHAT and FQNNGV. CDR3 length: 12 amino acids. The CDR3: CASSPPRSTQYF. Written as DNA, the CDR3 is TGTGCCAGCAGCCCCCCAAGATCTACGCAGTATTTT.